This T cell receptor beta chain was found in a study of blood T cell repertoires in COVID-19. Source study methods: Quantification of nucleated cells was approximated via reference gene primer amplification. Sequencing was performed with immunoSEQ multiplex PCR; in TCRdb, only in-frame clones are kept and a portion is missing. V and J calls and clone size come straight from that table; D and trimming were deduced from the DNA. The repertoire holds about 270,000 clones, approximately 82% seen once, with around 3.2% in the top ten. This CDR3 has 15 amino acids. V was shortened by 7 bases and J by 4 bases, with 17 bases between the two germline ends. Per the germline V gene, CDR1 is LNHDA and CDR2 is SQIVND (reference sequence). This clone came up a few times.

J is TRBJ1-3 and V is TRBV19; tentatively, D is TRBD1 (5 bases). Input material: peripheral blood. This sequence originates from a woman under 30 with acute or convalescent COVID-19. The CDR3 DNA follows: TGTGCCAGTAAAACCGATGGGACTGTCGGAAACACCATATATTTT. Translated: CASKTDGTVGNTIYF.